What follows describes a single T cell receptor (beta chain). These data belong to a study of cytomegalovirus exposure and HLA in healthy donors. In the PCR, 60 Vbeta and 13 Jbeta primers were used. The repertoire was sequenced with immunoSEQ multiplex PCR; TCRdb's copy has only in-frame clones and lacks some. This table holds some 110,000 clones, around 79% found once. The sample was PBMCs. The sequence came from a man aged 55 to 70 in good health and CMV-seronegative.

The CDR3 region has the DNA TGTGCCAGCAGCCAGGATACAGGGGGCGAGGGCTACACCTTC. Translated: CASSQDTGGEGYTF. The V call is TRBV4-2, the J call TRBJ1-2; the match to TRBD1 covers 9 bases. V shed 3 bases, J shed 8 bases, and the junction held 7 bases outside the gene matches. The CDR3 has 14 amino acids. CDR1 is LGHNA, CDR2 YNFKEQ, per germline.